Below, one T cell receptor (beta chain) is given with its context. This entry is derived from a study of sequential checkpoint blockade in melanoma. Whole-study context: Each arm's sequence ended with maintenance nivolumab.

Germline-derived CDR1 and CDR2 are SGHNT and YENEEA. The CDR3 contains 12 residues. Losses at the gene ends were 8 bases for V and 1 base for J; bases not matched to a gene: 2. Indicated treatment: randomized to nivolumab then ipilimumab (arm A) or the reverse (arm B). Patients had received no earlier DNA-damaging chemotherapy. Some clones are missing from TCRdb's copy, which holds only in-frame ones; the method was immunoSEQ multiplex PCR. The table shows roughly 11,000 clones, with 65% to 70% occurring only once. The chain couples TRBV11-3 to TRBJ2-7; 7 positions match TRBD1. This specimen was CD8+ T cells sorted from blood (inferred from file names), taken from a patient given nivolumab and ipilimumab in sequence. The TCR was taken from a human donor with melanoma. CDR3 amino acids: CASRDSSYEQYF. The DNA of the CDR3 is TGTGCCAGCCGGGACAGTTCCTACGAGCAGTACTTC.